The source of this T cell receptor beta chain is a study of T cells after yellow fever vaccination. Study observations and caveats: Only a minor proportion of clonotypes was detected across both CD4 and CD8 compartments. At around 95% for CD4 and approximately 88% for CD8, most primary-vaccination clones showed up again after the booster.

As concerns this clonotype: Its matching antigen is unknown.

The length of the CDR3 is 15 residues. J was trimmed by 0 bases and V by 5 bases; bases with no gene match: 2. The germline V gene has CDR1 SGHRS and CDR2 YFSETQ. TCRdb redid the calling of the 5' RACE reads with MiXCR, one entry per CDR3 protein. The data show roughly 320,000 distinct CDR3 sequences, around 10% seen once. This sequence was found in a man between 18 and 35 years old who received the YFV17D yellow fever vaccine. J is TRBJ1-6 and V is TRBV5-1, with TRBD1 matching over 7 bases. The sequenced sample was CD4+ T cells sorted from PBMCs, obtained 45 days after the yellow fever booster vaccination. CDR3 nucleotides: TGCGCCAGCAGGGACAGGAGCTCCTATAATTCACCCCTCCACTTT. Protein: CASRDRSSYNSPLHF.